Below are 16 T cell receptor beta chains sequenced from a single sample in a study of blood T cell repertoires in COVID-19. Sequencing was performed with immunoSEQ multiplex PCR; in TCRdb, only in-frame clones are kept and a portion is missing. The table records roughly 50,000 clones, 90% of them present only once. Source material: peripheral blood. Receptors originate from a woman in her 40s with active COVID-19.

The J gene is TRBJ2-3, the V gene TRBV19, with D possibly being TRBD1 (5 bases). Germline CDR1 LNHDA, CDR2 SQIVND (reference sequence). This CDR3 region has 15 residues. Trimming took 3 bases from V and 2 from J, leaving 12 bases between them. In DNA form, the CDR3 reads TGTGCCAGTAGTATTGGGGCAGGAAACACAGATACGCAGTATTTT. It specifies CASSIGAGNTDTQYF.

The CDR3 region has the DNA TGTGCCAGCAGCTTAGATACATATTACGAGCAGTACTTC. This translates into CASSLDTYYEQYF. The chain has TRBV7-2 and TRBJ2-7; D is unresolved. The V end was cut by 1 base, the J end by 4 bases, with 8 bases between. Germline-derived CDR1 and CDR2 are SGHTA and FQGNSA. The CDR3 runs to 13 residues.

The CDR3 region is CASSRQARDYGYTF. The CDR3 DNA reads TGTGCCAGCAGCAGACAGGCCCGGGACTATGGCTACACCTTC. This chain connects TRBV6-5 to TRBJ1-2; possibly TRBD1 for D (6 bases). V lost 6 bases and J lost 3, with 14 bases in between. Germline CDR1 reads MNHEY; CDR2 reads SVGAGI. The length of the CDR3 is 14 residues.

The J gene is TRBJ1-1, the V gene TRBV7-2; TRBD1 agrees at 11 bases. CDR3 length: 13 amino acids. V shed 4 bases, J shed 8 bases, and the junction held 3 bases outside the gene matches. The germline V gene encodes CDR1 SGHTA and CDR2 FQGNSA. CDR3 in amino acids: CASSWGQGGEAFF. The CDR3 DNA is TGTGCCAGCAGCTGGGGACAGGGGGGAGAAGCTTTCTTT.

The rearrangement joins TRBV6-6 to TRBJ2-3; 9 bases line up with TRBD2. The CDR3 has 16 residues. Trimming at V came to 5 bases and at J to 2 bases, leaving 8 bases not matched to a gene. Looked up from germline, CDR1 is MNHNY and CDR2 is SVGAGI (reference sequence). CDR3 sequence (DNA): TGTGCCAGCAGTCACGGGACTAGCTTTCTCACAGATACGCAGTATTTT. Amino acids: CASSHGTSFLTDTQYF.

The CDR3 region has the DNA TGTGCCAGCAGTTTATCGGCAGGGGGGTACAATGAGCAGTTCTTC. Translated, it gives CASSLSAGGYNEQFF. J is TRBJ2-1 and V is TRBV27; maybe TRBD1 (7 bases). There are 15 residues in the CDR3. V shed 0 bases and J shed 4 bases, with 10 bases lying between them. CDR1 MNHEY and CDR2 SMNVEV come from the germline V gene (reference sequence).

The rearrangement links TRBV7-6 to TRBJ1-3; D ambiguous. Trimming left V 5 bases short and J 0 bases short, with 14 bases between. Per the germline V gene, CDR1 is SGHVS and CDR2 is FNYEAQ. This CDR3 has 16 residues. This chain's CDR3 is CASSKRGQSSGNTIYF. The CDR3 nucleotides are TGTGCCAGCAGCAAACGAGGGCAAAGCTCTGGAAACACCATATATTTT. Full variable domain (outside the CDR3, taken from reference TRBV7-6 and TRBJ1-3): GAGVSQSPRYKVTKRGQDVALRCDPISGHVSLYWYRQALGQGPEFLTYFNYEAQQDKSGLPNDRFSAERPEGSISTLTIQRTEQRDSAMYRCASSKRGQSSGNTIYFGEGSWLTVV.

The rearrangement joins TRBV7-9 to TRBJ2-5, with D perhaps TRBD2 (7 bases). CDR1 SEHNR and CDR2 FQNEAQ come from the germline V gene (reference sequence). V was pared by 2 bases and J by 2 bases, with 12 bases between. This CDR3 contains 15 residues. The CDR3 DNA follows: TGTGCCAGCAGCTTATTGCGGGGGCCGCAAGAGACCCAGTACTTC. The encoded protein is CASSLLRGPQETQYF. The variable domain in full, completed from reference TRBV7-9 and TRBJ2-5, reads DTGVSQNPRHKITKRGQNVTFRCDPISEHNRLYWYRQTLGQGPEFLTYFQNEAQLEKSRLLSDRFSAERPKGSFSTLEIQRTEQGDSAMYLCASSLLRGPQETQYFGPGTRLLVL.

The gene calls are TRBV6-2 or TRBV6-3 and TRBJ1-2; 7 bases are shared with TRBD1. This CDR3 has 13 amino acids. CDR1 is MNHEY, CDR2 SVGEGT, per germline. With V trimmed by 0 bases and J by 8 bases, 3 bases remained unmatched. CDR3 sequence reads: CASSYSQGGGYTF. The CDR3 bases are TGTGCCAGCAGTTACTCTCAAGGGGGCGGCTACACCTTC.

The chain has TRBV19 and TRBJ2-7; weak D call: TRBD1 (6 bases). CDR1 is LNHDA, CDR2 SQIVND, per germline (reference sequence). The CDR3 has 13 residues. Trimming stripped 5 bases from V and 4 bases from J, with 12 bases between. CDR3 residues: CASSPGHFYEQYF. DNA of the CDR3: TGTGCCAGTAGTCCGGGACACTTTTACGAGCAGTACTTC.

The chain is built from TRBV6-6 and TRBJ1-4; 10 bases align to TRBD1. The CDR3 runs to 16 residues. Trimming took 4 bases from V and 8 from J; bases not matched to a gene: 10. Germline CDR1 and CDR2: MNHNY and SVGAGI (reference sequence). DNA of the CDR3: TGTGCCAGCAGTTTTCACGGGACAGGGGTAGAGGAAAAACTGTTTTTT. Translated: CASSFHGTGVEEKLFF.

CDR3 protein: CASSTRQGAGAFF. As DNA, the CDR3 is TGTGCCAGCAGCACCCGACAGGGGGCAGGTGCTTTCTTT. The V and J genes are TRBV11-2 and TRBJ1-1; 10 bases line up with TRBD1. Germline V gene sequence: CDR1 SGHAT, CDR2 FQNNGV. V shed 5 bases and J 11 bases; nucleotides not matched to a gene: 8. The CDR3 extends over 13 amino acids.

The CDR3 nucleotides are TGCGCCAGCAGCCCCCGGACTAGCGGGGGGGCGTCTTGGGACGAGCAGTACTTC. Protein sequence: CASSPRTSGGASWDEQYF. The chain joins TRBV5-1 to TRBJ2-7, with 15 bases matching TRBD2. The CDR3 has 18 amino acids. Trimming took 4 bases from V and 5 from J; bases not matched to a gene: 13. Per the germline V gene, CDR1 is SGHRS and CDR2 is YFSETQ. Full variable domain (rest looked up from reference TRBV5-1 and TRBJ2-7): KAGVTQTPRYLIKTRGQQVTLSCSPISGHRSVSWYQQTPGQGLQFLFEYFSETQRNKGNFPGRFSGRQFSNSRSEMNVSTLELGDSALYLCASSPRTSGGASWDEQYFGPGTRLTVT.

Only a few counts were recorded for this clone. The CDR3 reads CASSQNTGVDTQYF. CDR3 coding DNA: TGTGCCAGCAGCCAAAATACAGGGGTTGATACGCAGTATTTT. The rearrangement uses TRBV9 and TRBJ2-3; 7 positions match TRBD1. With 4 bases clipped from V and 6 bases from J, the junction kept 8 bases outside the gene matches. The CDR3 covers 14 residues. Germline V gene sequence: CDR1 SGDLS, CDR2 YYNGEE.

V gene TRBV19 combines with J gene TRBJ2-7; TRBD1 matches 10 bases. Germline V gene data show CDR1 as LNHDA and CDR2 as SQIVND (reference sequence). J lost 1 base, V lost 3 bases, and 3 bases had no gene match. The CDR3 length is 15 residues. CDR3: CASSIGGQGSYEQYF. The CDR3 coding sequence is TGTGCCAGTAGTATTGGGGGACAGGGGTCCTACGAGCAGTACTTC. Based on the CDR3 plus reference TRBV19 and TRBJ2-7, the full variable domain is DGGITQSPKYLFRKEGQNVTLSCEQNLNHDAMYWYRQDPGQGLRLIYYSQIVNDFQKGDIAEGYSVSREKKESFPLTVTSAQKNPTAFYLCASSIGGQGSYEQYFGPGTRLTVT.

This clone was recorded once. The V call is TRBV7-3, the J call TRBJ2-1; D might be TRBD1 (6 bases). Germline lookup yields CDR1 SGHTA and CDR2 FQGTGA. The CDR3 is 14 amino acids. Trimming took 5 bases from V and 13 from J, leaving 21 bases between them. The CDR3 DNA is TGTGCCAGCAGCCTAGTCCGGGACAATCCTCCCCAGTTCTTC. Translating it yields CASSLVRDNPPQFF. The whole variable domain, filled in from reference TRBV7-3 and TRBJ2-1, reads GAGVSQTPSNKVTEKGKYVELRCDPISGHTALYWYRQSLGQGPEFLIYFQGTGAADDSGLPNDRFFAVRPEGSVSTLKIQRTERGDSAVYLCASSLVRDNPPQFFGPGTRLTVL.